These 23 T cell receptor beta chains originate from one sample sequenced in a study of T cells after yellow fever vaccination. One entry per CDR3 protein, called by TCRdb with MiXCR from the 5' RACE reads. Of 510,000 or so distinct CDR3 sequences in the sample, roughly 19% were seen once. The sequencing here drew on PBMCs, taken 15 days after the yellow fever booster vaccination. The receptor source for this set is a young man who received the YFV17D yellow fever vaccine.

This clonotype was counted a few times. The CDR3 reads CASSLGTRLSNEQFF. CDR3 nucleotide sequence: TGTGCCAGCAGCCTCGGGACTAGGCTGTCCAATGAGCAGTTCTTC. V usage is TRBV7-2 and J usage is TRBJ2-1, with TRBD2 identical over 8 bases. Germline V lookup: CDR1 SGHTA, CDR2 FQGNSA. CDR3 length equals 15 residues. V trimming: 5 bases; J trimming: 6 bases; junction bases outside the gene matches: 9.

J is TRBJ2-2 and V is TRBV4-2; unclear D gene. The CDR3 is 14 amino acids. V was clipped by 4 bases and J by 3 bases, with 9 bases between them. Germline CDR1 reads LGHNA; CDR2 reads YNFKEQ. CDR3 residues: CASSRNPYTGELFF. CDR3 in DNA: TGTGCCAGCAGCCGAAACCCCTACACCGGGGAGCTGTTTTTT.

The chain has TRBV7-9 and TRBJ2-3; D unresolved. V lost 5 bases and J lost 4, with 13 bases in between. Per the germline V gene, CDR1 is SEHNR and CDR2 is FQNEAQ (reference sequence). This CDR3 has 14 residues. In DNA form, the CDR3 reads TGTGCCAGCAGCACCGTCCATTCTTCAGATACGCAGTATTTT. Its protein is CASSTVHSSDTQYF.

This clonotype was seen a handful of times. The CDR3 protein is CASSRDRDQETQYF. CDR3 DNA sequence: TGCGCCAGCAGCCGGGACAGGGACCAAGAGACCCAGTACTTC. This chain connects TRBV5-1 to TRBJ2-5, with TRBD1 matching 9 bases. Germline V gene lookup returns CDR1 SGHRS and CDR2 YFSETQ. With 4 bases clipped from V and 0 bases from J, the junction kept 1 base outside the gene matches. The CDR3 spans 14 residues.

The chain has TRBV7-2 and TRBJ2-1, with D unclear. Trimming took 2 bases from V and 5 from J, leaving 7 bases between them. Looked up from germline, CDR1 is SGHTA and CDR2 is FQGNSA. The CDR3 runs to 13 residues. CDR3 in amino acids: CASSLNRNNEQFF. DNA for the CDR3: TGTGCCAGCAGCTTAAACCGAAACAATGAGCAGTTCTTC.

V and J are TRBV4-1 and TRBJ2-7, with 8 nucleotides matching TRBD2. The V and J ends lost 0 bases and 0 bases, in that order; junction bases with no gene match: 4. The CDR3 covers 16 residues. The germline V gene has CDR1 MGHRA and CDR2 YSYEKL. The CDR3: CASSQEAGVSSYEQYF. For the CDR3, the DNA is TGCGCCAGCAGCCAAGAAGCGGGGGTGAGCTCCTACGAGCAGTACTTC.

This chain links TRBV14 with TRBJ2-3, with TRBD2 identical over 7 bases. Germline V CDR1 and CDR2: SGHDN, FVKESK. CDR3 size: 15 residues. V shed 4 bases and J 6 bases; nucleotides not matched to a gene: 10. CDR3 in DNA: TGTGCCAGCAGCCGAGGGCGGGAGCGAAAGGATACGCAGTATTTT. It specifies CASSRGRERKDTQYF. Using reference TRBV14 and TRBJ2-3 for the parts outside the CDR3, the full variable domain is EAGVTQFPSHSVIEKGQTVTLRCDPISGHDNLYWYRRVMGKEIKFLLHFVKESKQDESGMPNNRFLAERTGGTYSTLKVQPAELEDSGVYFCASSRGRERKDTQYFGPGTRLTVL.

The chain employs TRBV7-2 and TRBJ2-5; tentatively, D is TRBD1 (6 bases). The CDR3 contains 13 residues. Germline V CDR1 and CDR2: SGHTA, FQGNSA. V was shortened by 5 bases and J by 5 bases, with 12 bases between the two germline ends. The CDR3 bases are TGTGCCAGCAGCCAGACAGGTTTCGAGACCCAGTACTTC. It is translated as CASSQTGFETQYF.

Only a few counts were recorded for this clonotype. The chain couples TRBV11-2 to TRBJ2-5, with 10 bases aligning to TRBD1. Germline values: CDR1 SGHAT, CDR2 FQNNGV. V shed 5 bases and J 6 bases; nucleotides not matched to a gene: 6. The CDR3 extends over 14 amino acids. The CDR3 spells CASSNRDRGKTQYF. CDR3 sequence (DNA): TGTGCCAGCAGCAACCGGGACAGGGGAAAGACCCAGTACTTC.

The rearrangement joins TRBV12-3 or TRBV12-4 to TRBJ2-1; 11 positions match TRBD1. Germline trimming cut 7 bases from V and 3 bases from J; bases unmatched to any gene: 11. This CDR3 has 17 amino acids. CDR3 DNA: TGTGCCAGCAACAACCGACCGGGGACAGGGGGCTACAATGAGCAGTTCTTC. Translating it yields CASNNRPGTGGYNEQFF.

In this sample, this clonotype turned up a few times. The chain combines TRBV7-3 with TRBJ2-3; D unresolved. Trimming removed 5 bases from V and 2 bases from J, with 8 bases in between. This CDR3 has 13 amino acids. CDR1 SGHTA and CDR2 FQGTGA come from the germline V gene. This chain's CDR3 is CASSPPDTDTQYF. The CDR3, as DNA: TGTGCCAGCAGCCCTCCTGACACAGATACGCAGTATTTT.

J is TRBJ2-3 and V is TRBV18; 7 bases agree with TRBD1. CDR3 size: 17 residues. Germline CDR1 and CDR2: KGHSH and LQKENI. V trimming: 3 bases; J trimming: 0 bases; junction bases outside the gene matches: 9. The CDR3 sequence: CASSPIGTDSSTDTQYF. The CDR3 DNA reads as TGTGCCAGCTCACCCATAGGGACAGACTCTAGCACAGATACGCAGTATTTT.

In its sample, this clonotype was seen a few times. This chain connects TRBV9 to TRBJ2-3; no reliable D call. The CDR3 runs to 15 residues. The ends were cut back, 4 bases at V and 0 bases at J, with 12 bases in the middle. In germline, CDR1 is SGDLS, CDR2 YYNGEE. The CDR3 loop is CASSPDRASTDTQYF. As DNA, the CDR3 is TGTGCCAGCAGCCCGGACCGCGCTAGCACAGATACGCAGTATTTT.

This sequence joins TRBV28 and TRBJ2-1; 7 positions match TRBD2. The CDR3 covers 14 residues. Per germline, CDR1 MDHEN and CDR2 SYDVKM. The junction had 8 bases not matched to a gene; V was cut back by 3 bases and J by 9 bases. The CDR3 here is CASSFPPGEGEQFF. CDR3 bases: TGTGCCAGCAGTTTCCCGCCCGGGGAGGGTGAGCAGTTCTTC.

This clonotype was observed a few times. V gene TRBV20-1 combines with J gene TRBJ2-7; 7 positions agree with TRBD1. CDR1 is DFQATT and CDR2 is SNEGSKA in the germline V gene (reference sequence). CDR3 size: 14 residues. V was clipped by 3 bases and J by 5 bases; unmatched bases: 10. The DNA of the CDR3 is TGCAGTGCTAGGGTTGAGACAGGGAACCACGAGCAGTACTTC. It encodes CSARVETGNHEQYF.

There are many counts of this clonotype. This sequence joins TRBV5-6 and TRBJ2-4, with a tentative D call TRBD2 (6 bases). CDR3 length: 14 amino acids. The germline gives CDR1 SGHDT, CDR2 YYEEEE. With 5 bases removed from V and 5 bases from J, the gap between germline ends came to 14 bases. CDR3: CASRYSGGENIQYF. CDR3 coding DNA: TGTGCCAGCAGATATTCAGGAGGGGAAAACATTCAGTACTTC. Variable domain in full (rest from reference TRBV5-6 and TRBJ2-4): DAGVTQSPTHLIKTRGQQVTLRCSPKSGHDTVSWYQQALGQGPQFIFQYYEEEERQRGNFPDRFSGHQFPNYSSELNVNALLLGDSALYLCASRYSGGENIQYFGAGTRLSVL.

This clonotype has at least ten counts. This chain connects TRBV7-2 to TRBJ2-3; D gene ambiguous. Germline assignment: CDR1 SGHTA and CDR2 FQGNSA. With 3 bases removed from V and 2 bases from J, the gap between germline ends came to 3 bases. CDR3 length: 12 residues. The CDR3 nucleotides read TGTGCCAGCAGCTTCTTCACAGATACGCAGTATTTT. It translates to CASSFFTDTQYF.

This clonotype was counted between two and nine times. The CDR3 loop is CASSLADRGSNYGYTF. The CDR3 DNA reads TGCGCCAGCAGCTTGGCCGACAGGGGGTCTAACTATGGCTACACCTTC. The chain recombines TRBV5-1 with TRBJ1-2; 9 positions agree with TRBD1. CDR3 length equals 16 residues. Losses at the gene ends were 0 bases for V and 0 bases for J; bases not matched to a gene: 3. Per the germline V gene, CDR1 is SGHRS and CDR2 is YFSETQ.

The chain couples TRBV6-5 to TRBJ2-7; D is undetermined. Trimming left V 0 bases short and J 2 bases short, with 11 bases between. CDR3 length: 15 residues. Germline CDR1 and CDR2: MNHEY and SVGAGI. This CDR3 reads CASSYSGSITYEQYF. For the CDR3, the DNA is TGTGCCAGCAGTTACTCGGGTTCTATAACCTACGAGCAGTACTTC.

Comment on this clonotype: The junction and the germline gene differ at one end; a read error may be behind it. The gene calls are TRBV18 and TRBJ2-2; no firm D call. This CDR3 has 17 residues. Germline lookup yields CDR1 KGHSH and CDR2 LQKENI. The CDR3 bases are TGTGCCAGTTCACGAATCGGGCAAGCACCATACACCGGGGAGCTGTTTTTT. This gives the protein CASSRIGQAPYTGELFF.

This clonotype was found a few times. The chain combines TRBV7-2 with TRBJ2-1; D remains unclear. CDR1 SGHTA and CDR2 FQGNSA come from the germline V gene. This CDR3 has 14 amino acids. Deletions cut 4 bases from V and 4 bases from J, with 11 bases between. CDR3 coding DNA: TGTGCCAGCAGCTATGGGGTCGGATACAATGAGCAGTTCTTC. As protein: CASSYGVGYNEQFF. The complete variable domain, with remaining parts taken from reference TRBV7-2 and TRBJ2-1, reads GAGVSQSPSNKVTEKGKDVELRCDPISGHTALYWYRQSLGQGLEFLIYFQGNSAPDKSGLPSDRFSAERTGGSVSTLTIQRTQQEDSAVYLCASSYGVGYNEQFFGPGTRLTVL.

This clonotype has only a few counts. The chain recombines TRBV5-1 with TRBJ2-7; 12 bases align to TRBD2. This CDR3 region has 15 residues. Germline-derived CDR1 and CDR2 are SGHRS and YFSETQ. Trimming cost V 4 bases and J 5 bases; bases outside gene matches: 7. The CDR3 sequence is CASSTQTSGSNEQYF. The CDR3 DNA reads TGCGCCAGCAGCACCCAGACTAGCGGGAGTAACGAGCAGTACTTC.

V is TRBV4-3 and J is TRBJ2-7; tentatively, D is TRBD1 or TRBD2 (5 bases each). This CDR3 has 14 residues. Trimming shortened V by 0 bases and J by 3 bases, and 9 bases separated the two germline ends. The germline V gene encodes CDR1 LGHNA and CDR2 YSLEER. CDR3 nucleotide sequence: TGCGCCAGCAGCCAAGATAGGGACCGCTACGAGCAGTACTTC. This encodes CASSQDRDRYEQYF.